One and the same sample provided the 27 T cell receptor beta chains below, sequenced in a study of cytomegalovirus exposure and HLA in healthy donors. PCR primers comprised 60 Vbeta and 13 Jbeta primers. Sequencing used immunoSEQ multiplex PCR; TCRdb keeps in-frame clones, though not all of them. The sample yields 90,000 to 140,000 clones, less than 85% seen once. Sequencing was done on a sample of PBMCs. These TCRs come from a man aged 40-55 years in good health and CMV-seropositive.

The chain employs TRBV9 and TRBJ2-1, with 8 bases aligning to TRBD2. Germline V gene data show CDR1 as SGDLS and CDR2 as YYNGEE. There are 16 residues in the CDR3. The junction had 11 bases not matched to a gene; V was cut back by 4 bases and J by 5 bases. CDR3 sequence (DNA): TGTGCCAGCAGCCCCCGAGGTCTAGCGGGTGACAATGAGCAGTTCTTC. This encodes CASSPRGLAGDNEQFF.

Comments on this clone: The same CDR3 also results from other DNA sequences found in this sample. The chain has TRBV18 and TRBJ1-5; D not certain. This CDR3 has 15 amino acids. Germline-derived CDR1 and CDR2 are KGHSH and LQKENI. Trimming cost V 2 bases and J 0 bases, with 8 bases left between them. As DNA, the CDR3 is TGTGCCAGCTCACCAGGGCAGGTTAGCAATCAGCCCCAGCATTTT. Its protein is CASSPGQVSNQPQHF.

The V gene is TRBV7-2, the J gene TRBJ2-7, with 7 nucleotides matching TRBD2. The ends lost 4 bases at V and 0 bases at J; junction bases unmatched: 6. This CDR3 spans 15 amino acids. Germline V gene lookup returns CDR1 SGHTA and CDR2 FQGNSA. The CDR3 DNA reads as TGTGCCAGCAGCTCTTTAGCGGGTTCCTCCTACGAGCAGTACTTC. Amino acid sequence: CASSSLAGSSYEQYF.

The CDR3 protein is CASSLPGQVAYEQYF. The CDR3 bases are TGTGCCAGCAGCTTGCCGGGACAGGTCGCCTACGAGCAGTACTTC. This rearrangement joins TRBV5-5 to TRBJ2-7; 8 bases line up with TRBD1. The CDR3 is 15 amino acids. The germline CDR1 and CDR2 sequences are SGHKS and YYEKEE (reference sequence). Trimming removed 1 base from V and 2 bases from J; junction bases left unmatched: 5.

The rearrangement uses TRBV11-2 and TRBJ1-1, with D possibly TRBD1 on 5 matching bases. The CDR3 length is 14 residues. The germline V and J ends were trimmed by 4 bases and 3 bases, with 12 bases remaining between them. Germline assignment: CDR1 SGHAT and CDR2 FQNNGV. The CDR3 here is CASSSLGGYTEAFF. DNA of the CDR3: TGTGCCAGCAGCTCTTTGGGGGGGTACACTGAAGCTTTCTTT.

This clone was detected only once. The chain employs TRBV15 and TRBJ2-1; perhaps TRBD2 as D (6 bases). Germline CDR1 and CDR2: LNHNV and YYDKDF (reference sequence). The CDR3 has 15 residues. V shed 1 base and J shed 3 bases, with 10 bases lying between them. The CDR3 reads CATSRGGTVYNEQFF. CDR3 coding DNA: TGTGCCACCAGCAGAGGAGGGACTGTCTACAATGAGCAGTTCTTC.

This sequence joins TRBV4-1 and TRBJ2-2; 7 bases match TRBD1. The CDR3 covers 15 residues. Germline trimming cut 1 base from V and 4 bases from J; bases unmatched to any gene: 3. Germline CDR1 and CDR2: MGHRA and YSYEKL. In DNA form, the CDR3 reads TGCGCCAGCAGCCAAGGGGACAGAGGCACCGGGGAGCTGTTTTTT. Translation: CASSQGDRGTGELFF.

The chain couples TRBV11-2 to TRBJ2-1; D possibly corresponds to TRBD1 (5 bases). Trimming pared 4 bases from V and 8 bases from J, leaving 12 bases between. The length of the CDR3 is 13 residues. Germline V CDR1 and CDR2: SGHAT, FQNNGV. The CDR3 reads CASSSDLGDEQFF. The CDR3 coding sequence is TGTGCCAGCAGCTCAGATCTAGGGGATGAGCAGTTCTTC.

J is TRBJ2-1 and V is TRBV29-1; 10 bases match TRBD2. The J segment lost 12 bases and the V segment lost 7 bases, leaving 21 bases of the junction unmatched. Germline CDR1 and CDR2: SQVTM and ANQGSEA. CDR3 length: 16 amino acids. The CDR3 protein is CSANAPGTSARKGQFF. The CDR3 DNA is TGCAGCGCCAACGCCCCCGGGACTAGCGCCCGAAAAGGGCAGTTCTTC.

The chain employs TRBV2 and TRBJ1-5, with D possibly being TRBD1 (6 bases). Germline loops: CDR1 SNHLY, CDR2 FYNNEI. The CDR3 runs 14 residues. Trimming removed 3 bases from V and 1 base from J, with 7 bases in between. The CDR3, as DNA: TGTGCCAGCAGTGATCAGGGGAGCAATCAGCCCCAGCATTTT. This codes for CASSDQGSNQPQHF.

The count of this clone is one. CDR3 bases: TGTGCCAGCTCACTAGACAGGGTGGCTGAAGCTTTCTTT. It specifies CASSLDRVAEAFF. The chain joins TRBV18 to TRBJ1-1, with TRBD1 identical over 7 bases. Germline trimming cut 4 bases from V and 6 bases from J; bases unmatched to any gene: 5. The CDR3 is made up of 13 amino acids. Looked up from germline, CDR1 is KGHSH and CDR2 is LQKENI.

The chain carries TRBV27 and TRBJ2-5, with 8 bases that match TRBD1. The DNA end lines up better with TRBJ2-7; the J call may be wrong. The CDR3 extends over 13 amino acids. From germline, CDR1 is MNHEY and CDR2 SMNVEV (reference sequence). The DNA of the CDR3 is TGTGCCAGCAAAAAGACAGGGGTTCACGAGCAGTACTTC. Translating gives CASKKTGVHEQYF.

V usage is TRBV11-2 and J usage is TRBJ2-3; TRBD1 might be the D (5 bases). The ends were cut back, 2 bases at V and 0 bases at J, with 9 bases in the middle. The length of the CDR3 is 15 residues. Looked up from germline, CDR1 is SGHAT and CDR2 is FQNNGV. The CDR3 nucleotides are TGTGCCAGCAGCTTATATTGGACAAGCACAGATACGCAGTATTTT. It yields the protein CASSLYWTSTDTQYF.

CDR3 region: CASSTPESTYYNEQFF. CDR3 bases: TGTGCCAGTAGTACCCCCGAGTCTACCTACTACAATGAGCAGTTCTTC. V is TRBV19 and J is TRBJ2-1; no clear D gene. V lost 4 bases and J lost 3, with 16 bases in between. This CDR3 has 16 amino acids. Germline CDR1 is LNHDA and CDR2 is SQIVND (reference sequence). The complete variable domain, with remaining parts taken from reference TRBV19 and TRBJ2-1, reads DGGITQSPKYLFRKEGQNVTLSCEQNLNHDAMYWYRQDPGQGLRLIYYSQIVNDFQKGDIAEGYSVSREKKESFPLTVTSAQKNPTAFYLCASSTPESTYYNEQFFGPGTRLTVL.

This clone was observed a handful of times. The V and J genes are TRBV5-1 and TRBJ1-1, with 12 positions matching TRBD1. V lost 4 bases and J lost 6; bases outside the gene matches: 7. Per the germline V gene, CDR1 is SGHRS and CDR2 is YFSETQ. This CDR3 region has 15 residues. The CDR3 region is CASSQGQGATPEAFF. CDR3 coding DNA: TGCGCCAGCAGCCAGGGACAGGGGGCAACCCCTGAAGCTTTCTTT.

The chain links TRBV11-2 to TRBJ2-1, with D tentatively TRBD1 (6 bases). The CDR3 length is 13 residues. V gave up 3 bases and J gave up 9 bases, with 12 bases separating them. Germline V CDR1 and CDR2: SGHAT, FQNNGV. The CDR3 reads CASSFNRVAEQFF. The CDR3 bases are TGTGCCAGCAGCTTTAACAGGGTGGCTGAGCAGTTCTTC.

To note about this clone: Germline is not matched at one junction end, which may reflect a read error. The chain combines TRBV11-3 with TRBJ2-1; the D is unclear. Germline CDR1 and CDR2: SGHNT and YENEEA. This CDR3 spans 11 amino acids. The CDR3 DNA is TGTGCCAGCAGCTCGTACAATGGGCAGTTCTTC. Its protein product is CASSSYNGQFF.

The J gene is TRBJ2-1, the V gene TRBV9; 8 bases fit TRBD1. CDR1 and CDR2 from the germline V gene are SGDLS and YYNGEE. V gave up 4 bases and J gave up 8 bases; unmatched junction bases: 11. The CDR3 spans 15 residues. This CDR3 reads CASSQAQGGIDEQFF. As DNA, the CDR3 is TGTGCCAGCAGCCAAGCACAGGGGGGTATCGATGAGCAGTTCTTC.

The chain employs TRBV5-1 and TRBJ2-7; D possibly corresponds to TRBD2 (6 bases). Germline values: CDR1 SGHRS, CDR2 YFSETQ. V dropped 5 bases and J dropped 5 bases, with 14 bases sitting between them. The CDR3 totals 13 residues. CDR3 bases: TGCGCCAGCAGAGTTGCGGGATCAAACGAGCAGTACTTC. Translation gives CASRVAGSNEQYF.

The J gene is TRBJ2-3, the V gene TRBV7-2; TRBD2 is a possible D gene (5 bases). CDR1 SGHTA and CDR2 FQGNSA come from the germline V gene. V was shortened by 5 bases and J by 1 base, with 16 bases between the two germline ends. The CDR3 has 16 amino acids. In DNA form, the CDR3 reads TGTGCCAGCAGCCCAGGAACCGGAGCGGGCACAGATACGCAGTATTTT. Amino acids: CASSPGTGAGTDTQYF.

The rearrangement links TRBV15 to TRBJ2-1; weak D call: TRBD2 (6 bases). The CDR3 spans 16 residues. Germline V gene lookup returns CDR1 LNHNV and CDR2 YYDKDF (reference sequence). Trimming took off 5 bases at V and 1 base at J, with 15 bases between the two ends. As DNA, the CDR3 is TGTGCCACCAGCGGCGCGGGGTGGCAGTCCTACAATGAGCAGTTCTTC. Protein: CATSGAGWQSYNEQFF.

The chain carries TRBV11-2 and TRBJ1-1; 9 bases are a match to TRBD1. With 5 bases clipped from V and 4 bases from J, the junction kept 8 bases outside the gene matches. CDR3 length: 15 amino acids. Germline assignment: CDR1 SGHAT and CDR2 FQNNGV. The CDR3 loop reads CASSLRQGESTEAFF. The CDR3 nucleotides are TGTGCCAGCAGCCTCAGACAGGGGGAATCCACTGAAGCTTTCTTT. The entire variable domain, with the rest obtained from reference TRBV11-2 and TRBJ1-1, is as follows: EAGVAQSPRYKIIEKRQSVAFWCNPISGHATLYWYQQILGQGPKLLIQFQNNGVVDDSQLPKDRFSAERLKGVDSTLKIQPAKLEDSAVYLCASSLRQGESTEAFFGQGTRLTVV.

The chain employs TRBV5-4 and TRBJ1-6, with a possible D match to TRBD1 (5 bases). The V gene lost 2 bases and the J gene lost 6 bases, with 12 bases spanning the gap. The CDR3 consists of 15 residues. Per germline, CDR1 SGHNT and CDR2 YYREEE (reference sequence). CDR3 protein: CASSFAGRANSPLHF. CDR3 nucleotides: TGTGCCAGCAGCTTCGCCGGCAGGGCTAATTCACCCCTCCACTTT.

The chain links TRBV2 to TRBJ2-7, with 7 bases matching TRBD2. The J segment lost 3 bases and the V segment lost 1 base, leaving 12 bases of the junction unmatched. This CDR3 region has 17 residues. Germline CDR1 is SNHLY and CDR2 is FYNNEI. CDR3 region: CASSEGAQSGARYEQYF. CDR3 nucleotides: TGTGCCAGCAGTGAAGGGGCCCAAAGCGGGGCACGCTACGAGCAGTACTTC. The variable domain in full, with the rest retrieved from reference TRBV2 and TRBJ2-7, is EPEVTQTPSHQVTQMGQEVILRCVPISNHLYFYWYRQILGQKVEFLVSFYNNEISEKSEIFDDQFSVERPDGSNFTLKIRSTKLEDSAMYFCASSEGAQSGARYEQYFGPGTRLTVT.

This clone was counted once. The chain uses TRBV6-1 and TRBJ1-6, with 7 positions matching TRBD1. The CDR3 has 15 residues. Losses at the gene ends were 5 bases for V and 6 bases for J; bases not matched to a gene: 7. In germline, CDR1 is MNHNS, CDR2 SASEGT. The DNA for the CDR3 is TGTGCCAGCAGTTTCCGACAGGGCAGTAATTCACCCCTCCACTTT. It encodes CASSFRQGSNSPLHF.

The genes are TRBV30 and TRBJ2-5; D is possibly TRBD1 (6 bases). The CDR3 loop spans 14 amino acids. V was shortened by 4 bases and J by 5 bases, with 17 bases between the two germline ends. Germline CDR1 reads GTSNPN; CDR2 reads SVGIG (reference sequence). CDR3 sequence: CAWNLQGPTETQYF. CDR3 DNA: TGTGCCTGGAATCTTCAGGGGCCCACGGAGACCCAGTACTTC. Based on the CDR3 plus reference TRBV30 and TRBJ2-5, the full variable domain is SQTIHQWPATLVQPVGSPLSLECTVEGTSNPNLYWYRQAAGRGLQLLFYSVGIGQISSEVPQNLSASRPQDRQFILSSKKLLLSDSGFYLCAWNLQGPTETQYFGPGTRLLVL.

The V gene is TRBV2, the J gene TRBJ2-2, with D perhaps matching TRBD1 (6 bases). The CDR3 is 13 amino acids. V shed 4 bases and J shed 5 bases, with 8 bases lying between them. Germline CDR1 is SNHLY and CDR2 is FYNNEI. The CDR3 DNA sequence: TGTGCCAGCAGTGCTCAGGGGACCGGGGAGCTGTTTTTT. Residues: CASSAQGTGELFF.